This T cell receptor (beta chain) is from a study of radiotherapy plus CTLA-4 blockade in lung cancer. Study as a whole: Among enrolled patients, 15% to 20% responded and about 30% achieved disease control.

This clone was counted a few times. Its target is unknown. The junction departs from germline at one end; a sequencing error may be responsible. General study points: Reported findings show early blood T cell clone dynamics, with interferon-beta, best predicted response. Following radiotherapy plus ipilimumab, tumor-derived TCR clones expanded in the blood.

Receiving focal radiation plus CTLA-4 blockade with ipilimumab were patients who had chemo-refractory metastatic non-small-cell lung cancer. The protocol was immunoSEQ multiplex PCR, while the TCRdb copy is restricted to in-frame clones and leaves out a portion. The sample has about 59,000 clones; approximately 65% are singletons. Germline CDR1 and CDR2: SGHTA and FQGNSA. This CDR3 spans 15 amino acids. The material was peripheral blood, obtained from a patient treated with radiotherapy plus ipilimumab. J is TRBJ2-5 and V is TRBV7-2, with TRBD2 identical over 12 bases. The TCR sequence derives from a human donor with non-small cell lung cancer whose response to radiotherapy plus ipilimumab could not be evaluated. CDR3 nucleotides: TGTGCCAGCAGCGTAGCTAGCGGGGGGGGAGAGACCCAGTACTTC. It encodes CASSVASGGGETQYF.